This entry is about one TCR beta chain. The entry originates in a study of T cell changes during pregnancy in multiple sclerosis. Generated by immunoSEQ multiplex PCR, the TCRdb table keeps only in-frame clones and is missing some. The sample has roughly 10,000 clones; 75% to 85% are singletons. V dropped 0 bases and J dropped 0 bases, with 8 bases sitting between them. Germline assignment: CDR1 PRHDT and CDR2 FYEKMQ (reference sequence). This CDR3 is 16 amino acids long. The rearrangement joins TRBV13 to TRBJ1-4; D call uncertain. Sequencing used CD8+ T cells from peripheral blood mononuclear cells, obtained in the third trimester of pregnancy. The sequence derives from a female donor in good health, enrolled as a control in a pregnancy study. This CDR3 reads CASSLGLPATNEKLFF. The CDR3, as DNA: TGTGCCAGCAGCTTAGGCCTACCTGCAACTAATGAAAAACTGTTTTTT.